The 3 T cell receptor beta chains given below trace back to one sample, sequenced in a study of blood T cell repertoires in COVID-19. Libraries were prepared by immunoSEQ multiplex PCR; TCRdb keeps only in-frame clonotypes and omits some of them. The sample records roughly 150,000 clones, around 83% being singletons. The sequencing sample was made of peripheral blood. The receptors here all came from a woman aged 45 to 65 with acute or convalescent COVID-19.

The CDR3 nucleotides are TGCGCCAGCAGCTTGACCCGTGGGAGTGTGTACGAGCAGTACTTC. This codes for CASSLTRGSVYEQYF. V and J are TRBV5-1 and TRBJ2-7; a weak D match, TRBD2 (5 bases). Germline CDR1 reads SGHRS; CDR2 reads YFSETQ. The V end lost 1 base, the J end lost 4 bases, and 15 bases lay between the germline ends. This CDR3 spans 15 amino acids.

This clone came up once. The chain couples TRBV11-3 to TRBJ2-1, with D uncertain. Germline CDR1 reads SGHNT; CDR2 reads YENEEA. V lost 5 bases and J lost 9, with 14 bases in between. The CDR3 has 13 amino acids. For the CDR3, the DNA is TGTGCCAGCAGCCCAATTAGTCTCGGTGAGCAGTTCTTC. Protein sequence: CASSPISLGEQFF.

The chain combines TRBV6-5 with TRBJ2-2; the match to TRBD2 covers 7 bases. Trimming at V came to 4 bases and at J to 3 bases, leaving 5 bases not matched to a gene. The CDR3 sequence is 15 residues long. Germline V lookup: CDR1 MNHEY, CDR2 SVGAGI. The CDR3 DNA reads as TGTGCCAGCAGTTGGGCGGGGGTGGACACCGGGGAGCTGTTTTTT. This sequence encodes CASSWAGVDTGELFF.